This entry lists 14 T cell receptor beta chains sequenced from one sample in a study of T cell responses to AZD1222 COVID-19 vaccine. Produced via immunoSEQ multiplex PCR; TCRdb's table is partial and in-frame only. The sample contains tens of thousands of clones, over 75% of which appear only once. This specimen was peripheral blood, taken 28 days after the second AZD1222 dose. The receptors derive from an adult who received the AZD1222 COVID-19 vaccine.

This clone has just a few counts. The rearrangement uses TRBV5-4 and TRBJ2-7; D is ambiguous. Germline CDR1 and CDR2: SGHNT and YYREEE (reference sequence). The CDR3 consists of 11 residues. The ends were cut back, 3 bases at V and 7 bases at J, with 8 bases in the middle. The CDR3 protein is CASSYSQEQYF. The DNA for the CDR3 is TGTGCCAGCAGCTACTCCCAAGAGCAGTACTTC.

The rearrangement joins TRBV19 to TRBJ1-6; a possible D gene is TRBD1 (5 bases). Germline V gene sequence: CDR1 LNHDA, CDR2 SQIVND (reference sequence). This CDR3 has 14 amino acids. The V gene lost 2 bases and the J gene lost 7 bases, with 9 bases spanning the gap. The chain's CDR3 is CASSITGGNSPLHF. CDR3 nucleotide sequence: TGTGCCAGTAGTATAACGGGGGGAAATTCACCCCTCCACTTT.

The rearrangement links TRBV7-2 to TRBJ1-1; TRBD1 agrees at 8 bases. The CDR3 sequence is 15 residues long. V was clipped by 1 base and J by 5 bases; unmatched bases: 6. Germline loops: CDR1 SGHTA, CDR2 FQGNSA. The CDR3 region has the DNA TGTGCCAGCAGCTTAGTTGGACAGGGAGGAACTGAAGCTTTCTTT. This gives the protein CASSLVGQGGTEAFF.

This chain uses TRBV6-6 with TRBJ1-5, with D unresolved. The CDR3 sequence is 13 residues long. The ends were cut back, 0 bases at V and 5 bases at J, with 5 bases in the middle. Germline lookup yields CDR1 MNHNY and CDR2 SVGAGI (reference sequence). The CDR3 sequence: CASSYSEDQPQHF. In DNA, the CDR3 is TGTGCCAGCAGTTACTCGGAGGATCAGCCCCAGCATTTT.

The rearrangement uses TRBV27 and TRBJ2-5, with D unresolved. CDR1 and CDR2 (germline): MNHEY, SMNVEV (reference sequence). The CDR3 covers 13 residues. V dropped 6 bases and J dropped 0 bases, with 8 bases sitting between them. CDR3 nucleotide sequence: TGTGCCAGCAGCCCGACATACCAAGAGACCCAGTACTTC. As protein: CASSPTYQETQYF.

CDR3 nucleotides: TGTGCCAGTAGTATGATAACAGGGGCTCATGGACGCGATGGCTACACCTTC. Translated: CASSMITGAHGRDGYTF. The chain employs TRBV19 and TRBJ1-2; TRBD1 agrees at 7 bases. Germline loops: CDR1 LNHDA, CDR2 SQIVND (reference sequence). J was trimmed by 6 bases and V by 3 bases; bases with no gene match: 16. The CDR3 has 17 residues.

V gene TRBV6-6 combines with J gene TRBJ2-5, with D uncertain. The CDR3 has 12 amino acids. The germline V and J ends were trimmed by 4 bases and 2 bases, with 5 bases remaining between them. The germline V gene has CDR1 MNHNY and CDR2 SVGAGI (reference sequence). This chain's CDR3 is CASSLPQETQYF. CDR3 DNA: TGTGCCAGCAGTTTACCGCAAGAGACCCAGTACTTC.

This chain links TRBV29-1 with TRBJ2-1; TRBD2 matches 14 bases. CDR3 size: 14 residues. Germline CDR1 SQVTM, CDR2 ANQGSEA. V was pared by 3 bases and J by 15 bases, with 10 bases of the junction left unmatched. The CDR3: CSVDFSGLAGVRFF. DNA of the CDR3: TGCAGCGTTGACTTTTCGGGACTAGCGGGAGTGCGGTTCTTC.

This clone was detected only a few times. This chain connects TRBV4-2 to TRBJ2-5, with D maybe TRBD1 (5 bases). In germline, CDR1 is LGHNA, CDR2 YNFKEQ. V was clipped by 0 bases and J by 4 bases, with 15 bases between them. The CDR3 extends over 16 amino acids. CDR3 region: CASSQDPSQGSETQYF. CDR3 nucleotide sequence: TGTGCCAGCAGCCAAGATCCTTCTCAGGGATCAGAGACCCAGTACTTC.

This rearrangement joins TRBV19 to TRBJ2-2, with 9 positions matching TRBD2. CDR1 is LNHDA, CDR2 SQIVND, per germline (reference sequence). Losses at the gene ends were 4 bases for V and 0 bases for J; bases not matched to a gene: 3. There are 16 residues in the CDR3. The CDR3: CASSTLAGANTGELFF. CDR3 in DNA: TGTGCCAGTAGTACGTTAGCGGGAGCGAACACCGGGGAGCTGTTTTTT.

The V and J genes are TRBV14 and TRBJ1-1; unclear D gene. CDR1 is SGHDN and CDR2 is FVKESK in the germline V gene. V was cut by 1 base and J by 3 bases, with 6 bases left in between. This CDR3 spans 13 amino acids. In DNA form, the CDR3 reads TGTGCCAGCAGCCAAGCGGGGTACACTGAAGCTTTCTTT. It specifies CASSQAGYTEAFF. The full variable domain, with the rest looked up from reference TRBV14 and TRBJ1-1, is EAGVTQFPSHSVIEKGQTVTLRCDPISGHDNLYWYRRVMGKEIKFLLHFVKESKQDESGMPNNRFLAERTGGTYSTLKVQPAELEDSGVYFCASSQAGYTEAFFGQGTRLTVV.

The V call is TRBV10-3, the J call TRBJ2-7; D possibly corresponds to TRBD2 (6 bases). CDR3 length: 14 amino acids. The V gene's germline CDR1 is ENHRY and CDR2 SYGVKD. Trimming took off 2 bases at V and 6 bases at J, with 14 bases between the two ends. CDR3 residues: CAISEPSGSGEQYF. The CDR3 DNA reads as TGTGCCATCAGTGAGCCAAGCGGGTCGGGCGAGCAGTACTTC.

The V gene is TRBV5-5, the J gene TRBJ2-3; D is ambiguous. The CDR3 extends over 15 amino acids. Trimming removed 2 bases at V and 0 bases at J, with 10 bases between. Germline CDR1 is SGHKS and CDR2 is YYEKEE (reference sequence). CDR3 protein: CASSFTGRSTDTQYF. The CDR3 DNA reads TGTGCCAGCAGCTTTACTGGGCGAAGCACAGATACGCAGTATTTT.

The rearrangement joins TRBV7-3 to TRBJ2-3; 7 positions agree with TRBD2. The V gene's germline CDR1 is SGHTA and CDR2 FQGTGA. Unmatched junction bases numbered 3, after V lost 2 bases and J lost 4 bases. This CDR3 region has 14 residues. The CDR3 spells CASSLAGVSDTQYF. The CDR3 DNA reads as TGTGCCAGCAGCTTAGCGGGAGTGTCAGATACGCAGTATTTT. Filled out from reference TRBV7-3 and TRBJ2-3, the complete variable domain reads GAGVSQTPSNKVTEKGKYVELRCDPISGHTALYWYRQSLGQGPEFLIYFQGTGAADDSGLPNDRFFAVRPEGSVSTLKIQRTERGDSAVYLCASSLAGVSDTQYFGPGTRLTVL.